This T cell receptor (beta chain) was documented in a study of T-cell reconstitution after alpha-beta-depleted transplantation in children. The ends lost 0 bases at V and 7 bases at J; junction bases unmatched: 18. There are 18 residues in the CDR3. Looked up from germline, CDR1 is GTSNPN and CDR2 is SVGIG (reference sequence). This clonotype was seen many times. Molecular barcoding with unique molecular identifiers was used for the TCRbeta library. TCRdb re-derived calls from the PCR reads in MiXCR, one entry per CDR3 protein. In the table there are about 91,000 distinct CDR3 sequences, roughly 8% of which are singletons.

The origin of this receptor is a human donor who donated a stem cell graft to a child with congenital amegakaryocytic thrombocytopenia. The sequenced sample was PBMCs from the stem cell graft donor, obtained from the stem cell graft. The chain uses TRBV30 and TRBJ2-1; 7 nucleotides line up with TRBD2. DNA for the CDR3: TGTGCCTGGAGTGTATTTTTTTATGGAGGAGTGGGGGGGAATGAGCAGTTCTTC. Translating gives CAWSVFFYGGVGGNEQFF.